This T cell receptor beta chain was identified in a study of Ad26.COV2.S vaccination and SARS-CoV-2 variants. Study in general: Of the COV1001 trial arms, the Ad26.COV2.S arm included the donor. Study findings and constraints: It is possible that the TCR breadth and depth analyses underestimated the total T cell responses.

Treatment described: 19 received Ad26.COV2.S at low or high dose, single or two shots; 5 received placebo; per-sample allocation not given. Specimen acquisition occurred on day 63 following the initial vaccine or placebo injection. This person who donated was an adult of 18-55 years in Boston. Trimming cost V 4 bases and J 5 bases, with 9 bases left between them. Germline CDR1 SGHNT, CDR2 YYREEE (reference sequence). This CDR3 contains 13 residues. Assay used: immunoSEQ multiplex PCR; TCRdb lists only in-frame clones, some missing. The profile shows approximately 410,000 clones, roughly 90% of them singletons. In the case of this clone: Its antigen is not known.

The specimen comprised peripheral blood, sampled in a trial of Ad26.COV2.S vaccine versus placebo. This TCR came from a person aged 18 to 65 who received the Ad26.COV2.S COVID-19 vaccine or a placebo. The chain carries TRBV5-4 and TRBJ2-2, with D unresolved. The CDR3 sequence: CASSLEWTGELFF. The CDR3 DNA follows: TGTGCCAGCAGCCTTGAGTGGACCGGGGAGCTGTTTTTT.